This T cell receptor beta chain was observed in a study of molecular identifiers for immune sequencing clone quantification. General observations from the study: Jurkat TCR RNA from one cell was spiked into approximately 1 million naive cells, and it was reportedly detectable there.

The CDR3 totals 15 residues. V gave up 5 bases and J gave up 3 bases; unmatched junction bases: 9. CDR1 is SGHNT and CDR2 is YENEEA in the germline V gene. This clonotype was seen only a few times. Its antigen is as yet unknown. Naive CD8 T cells were sorted as CD8+CD4-CCR7+CD45RA+. TCRdb ran MiXCR on the PCR reads and lists one entry per CDR3 protein. In the table there are about 630,000 distinct CDR3 sequences, over 25% of which are singletons. The clonotype comes from a human donor in good health. Some libraries in this study had Jurkat cell RNA spiked in. This sequence joins TRBV11-3 and TRBJ2-7, with TRBD2 matching 8 bases. The sequenced sample was naive CD8+ T cells from blood, with Jurkat cell RNA spiked in. Subset: FACS-sorted CD8+CD4-CCR7+CD45RA+ naive T cells. CDR3 in amino acids: CASSPSGGAGYEQYF. CDR3 DNA sequence: TGTGCCAGCAGCCCGTCGGGAGGGGCGGGCTACGAGCAGTACTTC. The full variable domain, in which reference TRBV11-3 and TRBJ2-7 provide the parts outside the CDR3, is EAGVVQSPRYKIIEKKQPVAFWCNPISGHNTLYWYLQNLGQGPELLIRYENEEAVDDSQLPKDRFSAERLKGVDSTLKIQPAELGDSAVYLCASSPSGGAGYEQYFGPGTRLTVT.